This T cell receptor beta chain was sequenced for a study of regulatory T cells in long-lasting Graves disease. Turning to this clonotype: Its specificity is not known.

Per germline, CDR1 MNHEY and CDR2 SMNVEV (reference sequence). The V and J ends lost 1 base and 2 bases respectively, with 11 bases between them. CDR3 length: 15 amino acids. Stated time point: persistent/refractory GD, antithyroid drugs over 5 years with positive TRAb. RNA isolated from PBMCs was used to make the TCR library. As a group, patients came from one endocrinology department in Xi'an, China. Arm-PCR of CDR3 regions and iRepertoire HTBI primers were the basis on which TCR beta libraries were built. TCRdb reprocessed the multiplex PCR reads with MiXCR, giving one entry per CDR3 protein. The sample consists of about 400,000 distinct CDR3 sequences, 20% to 25% of them appearing once. General study points: Among samples with persistent disease, TRBV28, TRBJ1-2 and TRBJ2-5 were favored. The study found lower TCR diversity in persistent Graves' patients than in newly diagnosed ones.

This chain joins TRBV27 and TRBJ1-2; maybe TRBD1 (6 bases). The sample consisted of peripheral blood mononuclear cells (PBMCs), taken when the disease was refractory, from a patient treated with antithyroid drugs. The TCR originated in a female donor with Graves disease. The CDR3 coding sequence is TGTGCCAGCAGTTTATATGGGGGCGGAAACTATGGCTACACCTTC. Translation: CASSLYGGGNYGYTF.